This T cell receptor beta chain was identified in a study of blood T cell repertoires in COVID-19. Study-level background: Acute and convalescent COVID-19 specimens originated in the United States, Italy and Spain. T cells, B-cell-depleted T cells, or PBMCs supplied cDNA or gDNA.

Original processing methods: Nucleated cell counts were estimated from reference gene primer amplification. The assay was immunoSEQ multiplex PCR, and TCRdb's table has in-frame clones only and misses some. The V and J calls and clone size are taken from that table; D and trimming were inferred from the DNA. The profile shows 390,000 or so clones, less than 90% of them singletons. Germline CDR1 reads SGHAT; CDR2 reads FQNNGV. Trimming took off 1 base at V and 6 bases at J, with 6 bases between the two ends. CDR3 length: 12 residues. What the recovered Cohort 3 donors had was two negative PCRs, clearance, or symptom resolution.

V usage is TRBV11-2 and J usage is TRBJ1-1; D gene unclear. The specimen was PBMCs or T cells enriched from blood (not recorded which). The clonotype comes from a woman in her forties or fifties who had recovered from COVID-19. The CDR3: CASSLGGPEAFF. As DNA, the CDR3 is TGTGCCAGCAGCTTAGGTGGGCCTGAAGCTTTCTTT. Complete variable domain (other parts from reference TRBV11-2 and TRBJ1-1): EAGVAQSPRYKIIEKRQSVAFWCNPISGHATLYWYQQILGQGPKLLIQFQNNGVVDDSQLPKDRFSAERLKGVDSTLKIQPAKLEDSAVYLCASSLGGPEAFFGQGTRLTVV.